Sequencing of this TCR beta chain was carried out in a study of neoadjuvant anti-PD-1 for oral cavity cancer. Study context: Non-progressing patients received a fourth nivolumab dose near day 43, then surgery on days 50-56.

The V end was cut by 3 bases, the J end by 7 bases, with 24 bases between. In germline, CDR1 is SGHAT, CDR2 FQDESV (reference sequence). This CDR3 spans 18 amino acids. Only in-frame clones appear in the TCRdb table, and some are missing; sequencing was by immunoSEQ multiplex PCR. The sample records roughly 36,000 clones, 38% being singletons. This sample's time point: after neoadjuvant nivolumab, at surgical resection. Stage II-IVA oral cavity squamous cell carcinoma was new and untreated by systemic or radiation therapy. This chain joins TRBV11-1 and TRBJ1-4; TRBD1 is a possible D gene (5 bases). This clonotype originated in a person aged 35 to 85 with oral cavity squamous cell carcinoma. The material sequenced was tumor tissue, taken after nivolumab (anti-PD-1) treatment. CDR3 sequence: CASSFSPGPASSGEKLFF. In nucleotides, the CDR3 is TGTGCCAGCAGCTTCAGTCCGGGGCCAGCCTCCTCAGGTGAAAAACTGTTTTTT.